These T cell receptor beta chains were read from a single sample in a study of blood T cell repertoires in COVID-19. Profiling relied on immunoSEQ multiplex PCR, and the TCRdb table lists in-frame clones only, not all of them. The table has under 300,000 clones, 88% seen once. The sequencing sample was made of PBMCs or T cells enriched from blood (not recorded which). The receptors derive from an older woman in a cohort exposed to, infected with or recovered from COVID-19 (not recorded which). Both conserved end residues are part of each CDR3. The order of the fields is CDR3 length, D gene, V gene, J gene, CDR3 protein, CDR3 DNA. A D gene is named only where the DNA matches it firmly.

>17|.|TRBV5-1|TRBJ2-1
CASSLGSSTGSYNEQFF
TGCGCCAGCAGCTTGGGATCCTCTACGGGTTCCTACAATGAGCAGTTCTTC
>16|TRBD1|TRBV10-2|TRBJ1-2
CASSESETGLLGGYTF
TGCGCCAGCAGTGAGTCAGAGACAGGGCTTTTAGGTGGCTACACCTTC
>13|.|TRBV24-1|TRBJ1-5
CATSQVGNQPQHF
TGTGCCACCAGCCAGGTTGGGAATCAGCCCCAGCATTTT
>15|.|TRBV27|TRBJ1-2
CASSLGWGGLGGYTF
TGTGCCAGCAGTTTAGGCTGGGGGGGGCTAGGTGGCTACACCTTC
>14|TRBD1|TRBV30|TRBJ1-1
CAWSVDRGNTEAFF
TGTGCCTGGAGTGTAGACAGGGGAAACACTGAAGCTTTCTTT
>12|.|TRBV10-2|TRBJ2-2
CASARGAGELFF
TGCGCCAGCGCCCGGGGTGCCGGGGAGCTGTTTTTT
>15|.|TRBV5-8|TRBJ2-4
CASSLATPAKNIQYF
TGTGCCAGCAGCTTGGCCACACCCGCCAAAAACATTCAGTACTTC
>13|TRBD1|TRBV7-3|TRBJ1-6
CASSGTENSPLHF
TGTGCCAGCTCCGGGACAGAGAATTCACCCCTCCACTTT
>15|TRBD1|TRBV5-1|TRBJ2-2
CASSPTGGNTGELFF
TGCGCCAGCAGCCCAACAGGGGGGAACACCGGGGAGCTGTTTTTT
>16|TRBD2|TRBV27|TRBJ2-7
CASSSRTSGLSYEQYF
TGTGCCAGCAGTTCGAGGACTAGCGGATTATCCTACGAGCAGTACTTC
>18|TRBD2|TRBV7-6|TRBJ2-5
CASSLAGGFTSGKETQYF
TGTGCCAGCAGCTTAGCCGGAGGTTTTACTAGCGGAAAAGAGACCCAGTACTTC
>14|.|TRBV14|TRBJ1-1
CASSPPIVNTEAFF
TGTGCCAGCAGCCCACCCATAGTAAACACTGAAGCTTTCTTT
>15|.|TRBV6-5|TRBJ1-2
CASSYSTGALYGYTF
TGTGCCAGCAGTTACTCGACAGGAGCTCTTTATGGCTACACCTTC
>14|TRBD2|TRBV6-2/TRBV6-3|TRBJ2-7
CASSTLAGAREQYF
TGTGCCAGCAGCACCCTAGCGGGAGCTAGAGAGCAGTACTTC
>12|.|TRBV4-2|TRBJ1-2
CASSQEAYGYTF
TGTGCCAGCAGCCAAGAAGCTTATGGCTACACCTTC
>13|.|TRBV5-1|TRBJ1-1
CASRDRGGTEAFF
TGCGCCAGCAGAGACCGAGGAGGCACTGAAGCTTTCTTT
>13|.|TRBV18|TRBJ1-1
CASSRAERTEAFF
TGTGCCAGCTCGAGGGCGGAGAGAACTGAAGCTTTCTTT
>11|.|TRBV2|TRBJ2-7
CASSGVDEQYF
TGTGCCAGCAGTGGAGTCGACGAGCAGTACTTC
>14|.|TRBV6-2/TRBV6-3|TRBJ1-2
CASSYQGSYYGYTF
TGTGCCAGCAGTTACCAGGGATCCTACTATGGCTACACCTTC
>12|.|TRBV19|TRBJ1-6
CASSREGTPLHF
TGTGCCAGTAGCAGGGAAGGGACACCCCTCCACTTT
>19|TRBD1|TRBV7-2|TRBJ1-5
CASSRMGTGGVKGNQPQHF
TGTGCCAGCAGCAGGATGGGGACAGGGGGCGTCAAAGGCAATCAGCCCCAGCATTTT
>15|.|TRBV4-3|TRBJ2-7
CASSQDLGSSYEQYF
TGCGCCAGCAGCCAAGATCTTGGCAGCTCCTACGAGCAGTACTTC
>15|TRBD1|TRBV5-1|TRBJ1-2
CASSADRGRDYGYTF
TGCGCCAGCAGCGCGGACAGGGGGCGCGACTATGGCTACACCTTC
>15|TRBD2|TRBV29-1|TRBJ2-3
CSVDGTRSLTDTQYF
TGCAGCGTTGATGGGACTAGGAGCCTCACAGATACGCAGTATTTT
>14|.|TRBV27|TRBJ2-7
CASSPQGGTYEQYF
TGTGCCAGCAGCCCCCAGGGGGGTACCTACGAGCAGTACTTC
>13|.|TRBV27|TRBJ1-2
CASSLGRGGGYTF
TGTGCCAGCAGTTTGGGTAGGGGGGGTGGCTACACCTTC
>15|TRBD1|TRBV27|TRBJ1-2
CASSIGGTGGGGYTF
TGTGCCAGCAGTATAGGCGGGACAGGGGGAGGTGGCTACACCTTC
>13|.|TRBV27|TRBJ1-6
CASSINRESPLHF
TGTGCCAGCAGTATTAACAGGGAATCACCCCTCCACTTT
>16|TRBD1|TRBV6-2/TRBV6-3|TRBJ1-4
CASSPHLTGRNEKLFF
TGTGCCAGCAGTCCCCATCTGACAGGGCGTAATGAAAAACTGTTTTTT
>14|TRBD1|TRBV30|TRBJ1-6
CAWGPGQGGSPLHF
TGTGCCTGGGGTCCGGGACAGGGAGGCTCACCCCTCCACTTT
>12|.|TRBV13|TRBJ2-7
CASSFVPYEQYF
TGTGCCAGCAGCTTCGTCCCCTACGAGCAGTACTTC